Listed here are 5 T cell receptor beta chains from one sample, sequenced in a study of Ad26.COV2.S vaccination and SARS-CoV-2 variants. Some clones are missing from TCRdb's copy, which holds only in-frame ones; the method was immunoSEQ multiplex PCR. Here the sample spans around 450,000 clones, approximately 92% being singletons. The treatment was: roughly 20 received Ad26.COV2.S at low or high dose, single or two shots; roughly five received placebo; per-sample allocation not given. Sampling was done on day 63 after the first vaccine or placebo injection. This sample comprised peripheral blood, obtained in a trial of Ad26.COV2.S vaccine versus placebo. These receptors originate from a person between 18 and 65 years old who received the Ad26.COV2.S COVID-19 vaccine or a placebo.

On this clone: At the DNA level, this CDR3 is encoded by other sequences in the same sample as well. The J gene is TRBJ2-2, the V gene TRBV28, with TRBD1 as a possible D gene (6 bases). This CDR3 is 13 amino acids long. Germline CDR1 MDHEN, CDR2 SYDVKM. V gave up 3 bases and J gave up 5 bases, with 7 bases separating them. The CDR3: CASSLRGTGELFF. The CDR3, as DNA: TGTGCCAGCAGTTTGAGGGGGACCGGGGAGCTGTTTTTT.

This sequence joins TRBV11-2 and TRBJ2-7; D perhaps matches TRBD2 (7 bases). The CDR3 contains 16 residues. V lost 0 bases and J lost 7, with 19 bases in between. The germline V gene has CDR1 SGHAT and CDR2 FQNNGV. The CDR3 DNA sequence: TGTGCCAGCAGCTTAGATCTTGGGGGAGGGGGTCGGGAGCAGTACGTC. As protein: CASSLDLGGGGREQYV.

CDR3 residues: CASSPTGDEQFF. Written as DNA, the CDR3 is TGTGCCAGCAGTCCAACAGGGGATGAGCAGTTCTTC. The chain links TRBV7-3 to TRBJ2-1; 7 positions agree with TRBD1. Germline V gene data show CDR1 as SGHTA and CDR2 as FQGTGA. Trimming cost V 6 bases and J 8 bases; bases outside gene matches: 4. This CDR3 spans 12 amino acids.

The chain couples TRBV28 to TRBJ2-3, with 10 bases aligning to TRBD2. CDR1 is MDHEN, CDR2 SYDVKM, per germline. This CDR3 contains 15 residues. Losses at the gene ends were 6 bases for V and 1 base for J; bases not matched to a gene: 4. The CDR3 DNA sequence: TGTGCCAGCAGCCCGCTAGCGGGGGGCACAGATACGCAGTATTTT. Translation gives CASSPLAGGTDTQYF.

This clone was seen a handful of times. The chain couples TRBV19 to TRBJ2-3; D unresolved. The CDR3 is 16 residues long. Germline-derived CDR1 and CDR2 are LNHDA and SQIVND (reference sequence). Trimming left V 2 bases short and J 0 bases short, with 12 bases between. CDR3 nucleotide sequence: TGTGCCAGTAGTATAAGGTCAGAGAGTAGCACAGATACGCAGTATTTT. Amino acids: CASSIRSESSTDTQYF.